Listed here are 23 T cell receptor beta chains from one sample, sequenced in a study of cytomegalovirus exposure and HLA in healthy donors. The PCR made use of 60 Vbeta and 13 Jbeta primers. Sequenced by immunoSEQ multiplex PCR; TCRdb stores in-frame clones only, minus some. The sample lists 160,000 or so clones; approximately 80% were seen once. Input material: PBMCs. The origin of the receptors is a man aged 25-40 years in good health and CMV-seropositive.

The J gene is TRBJ2-5, the V gene TRBV2; 8 bases are shared with TRBD1. V shed 5 bases and J 5 bases; nucleotides not matched to a gene: 4. This CDR3 is built from 13 residues. Germline CDR1 reads SNHLY; CDR2 reads FYNNEI. The CDR3 here is CASSYRTGETQYF. The CDR3, as DNA: TGTGCCAGCAGTTATAGGACAGGGGAGACCCAGTACTTC.

This sequence joins TRBV6-1 and TRBJ1-5, with D unresolved. The ends were cut back, 4 bases at V and 4 bases at J, with 11 bases in the middle. Germline V gene data show CDR1 as MNHNS and CDR2 as SASEGT. The CDR3 is 14 residues long. The CDR3 loop is CASSALGSNQPQHF. For the CDR3, the DNA is TGTGCCAGCAGTGCCCTAGGATCAAATCAGCCCCAGCATTTT.

The rearrangement links TRBV9 to TRBJ1-1; D unresolved. Germline V gene lookup returns CDR1 SGDLS and CDR2 YYNGEE. Trimming took off 2 bases at V and 1 base at J, with 9 bases between the two ends. The length of the CDR3 is 14 residues. CDR3 residues: CASSVAGKNTEAFF. CDR3 DNA sequence: TGTGCCAGCAGCGTGGCGGGAAAGAACACTGAAGCTTTCTTT.

The rearrangement links TRBV30 to TRBJ1-6; D unresolved. Germline loops: CDR1 GTSNPN, CDR2 SVGIG (reference sequence). The CDR3 extends over 12 amino acids. V dropped 1 base and J dropped 6 bases, with 4 bases sitting between them. CDR3 sequence: CAWSGLNSPLHF. The CDR3 DNA follows: TGTGCCTGGAGTGGTCTTAATTCACCCCTCCACTTT.

This clone was counted between two and nine times. The chain is built from TRBV6-5 and TRBJ2-5; D unclear. The ends were cut back, 4 bases at V and 0 bases at J, with 6 bases in the middle. The CDR3 loop spans 13 amino acids. The germline gives CDR1 MNHEY, CDR2 SVGAGI. CDR3 protein: CASSFQDQETQYF. For the CDR3, the DNA is TGTGCCAGCAGTTTTCAGGACCAAGAGACCCAGTACTTC.

V is TRBV7-9 and J is TRBJ2-2; tentatively, D is TRBD1 (5 bases). Germline V gene lookup returns CDR1 SEHNR and CDR2 FQNEAQ (reference sequence). The CDR3 loop spans 14 amino acids. Trimming cost V 10 bases and J 4 bases, with 16 bases left between them. This CDR3 reads CATGPTATTGELFF. Written as DNA, the CDR3 is TGTGCCACAGGGCCGACGGCGACCACCGGGGAGCTGTTTTTT.

The chain employs TRBV28 and TRBJ1-2; D possibly corresponds to TRBD1 (5 bases). The CDR3 spans 14 residues. The germline V and J ends were trimmed by 1 base and 7 bases, with 13 bases remaining between them. Germline CDR1 is MDHEN and CDR2 is SYDVKM. The CDR3 bases are TGTGCCAGCAGTTTATCCTTTGGCCAGGGTGGCTACACCTTC. Translating gives CASSLSFGQGGYTF.

This chain links TRBV4-3 with TRBJ2-3; weak D call: TRBD1 (5 bases). V was cut by 3 bases and J by 10 bases, with 17 bases left in between. The V gene's germline CDR1 is LGHNA and CDR2 YSLEER. The CDR3 runs 14 residues. The CDR3 DNA sequence: TGCGCCAGCAGCCAGGGGCGCGCGGAGCGCGCGCAGTATTTT. Residues: CASSQGRAERAQYF.

The chain combines TRBV13 with TRBJ2-5; D uncertain. Germline values: CDR1 PRHDT, CDR2 FYEKMQ (reference sequence). V lost 0 bases and J 2 bases, leaving 7 bases between the germline ends. This CDR3 has 14 residues. CDR3 in DNA: TGTGCCAGCAGCTTAGGCCCCGCGCAAGAGACCCAGTACTTC. This codes for CASSLGPAQETQYF.

This sequence joins TRBV5-1 and TRBJ2-3; 7 bases agree with TRBD1. The V and J ends lost 5 bases and 4 bases, in that order; junction bases with no gene match: 4. CDR1 and CDR2 (germline): SGHRS, YFSETQ. The CDR3 is 13 amino acids. The DNA of the CDR3 is TGCGCCAGCAGGGAAGGGGGCGCAGATACGCAGTATTTT. Residues: CASREGGADTQYF.

V usage is TRBV28 and J usage is TRBJ1-4, with TRBD1 identical over 7 bases. Trimming removed 3 bases from V and 8 bases from J; junction bases left unmatched: 6. The CDR3 has 14 amino acids. Germline CDR1 is MDHEN and CDR2 is SYDVKM. CDR3 coding DNA: TGTGCCAGCAGTTTCGGGGGACAGATAGAAAAACTGTTTTTT. Translating it yields CASSFGGQIEKLFF.

The chain couples TRBV19 to TRBJ2-5; no clear D. Looked up from germline, CDR1 is LNHDA and CDR2 is SQIVND (reference sequence). The V end was cut by 5 bases, the J end by 2 bases, with 9 bases between. The CDR3 extends over 13 amino acids. CDR3 nucleotides: TGTGCCAGTAGTTACGGCAGGCAAGAGACCCAGTACTTC. It specifies CASSYGRQETQYF.

In its sample, this clone was seen once. This sequence joins TRBV7-2 and TRBJ2-2; weak D call: TRBD1 (6 bases). V was trimmed by 5 bases and J by 4 bases, leaving 17 bases between them. Germline V gene data show CDR1 as SGHTA and CDR2 as FQGNSA. There are 16 residues in the CDR3. CDR3 nucleotide sequence: TGTGCCAGCAGCCCCCGCCGCGCAGGGGTCACCGGGGAGCTGTTTTTT. Its protein product is CASSPRRAGVTGELFF.

CDR3 coding DNA: TGCGCCAGCAGCGGGGGGGCAGGGGAATCCGAGCAGTACTTC. It codes for CASSGGAGESEQYF. The chain couples TRBV5-1 to TRBJ2-7; tentatively, D is TRBD2 (7 bases). Trimming took 4 bases from V and 6 from J, leaving 17 bases between them. This CDR3 comprises 14 residues. CDR1 is SGHRS, CDR2 YFSETQ, per germline.

This rearrangement joins TRBV9 to TRBJ1-3; 7 nucleotides line up with TRBD1. The germline CDR1 and CDR2 sequences are SGDLS and YYNGEE. CDR3 length: 16 residues. V trimming: 0 bases; J trimming: 0 bases; junction bases outside the gene matches: 3. The DNA of the CDR3 is TGTGCCAGCAGCGTAGCAGGGGGGAGCTCTGGAAACACCATATATTTT. It is translated as CASSVAGGSSGNTIYF.

This clone was recorded a few times. The chain links TRBV7-7 to TRBJ2-5; maybe TRBD2 (5 bases). The CDR3 spans 15 residues. Per the germline V gene, CDR1 is SSHAT and CDR2 is FNYEAQ (reference sequence). The germline V and J ends were trimmed by 5 bases and 4 bases, with 17 bases remaining between them. The CDR3 is CASSPLGGFRETQYF. Written as DNA, the CDR3 is TGTGCCAGCAGCCCCCTGGGCGGGTTCAGAGAGACCCAGTACTTC.

The chain combines TRBV7-8 with TRBJ2-1; maybe TRBD1 (5 bases). Germline CDR1 reads SGHVS; CDR2 reads FQNEAQ. The germline V and J ends were trimmed by 7 bases and 5 bases, with 18 bases remaining between them. The CDR3 is 15 residues long. The CDR3 loop is CASTQGGAEHNEQFF. The CDR3 nucleotides are TGTGCCAGCACCCAGGGTGGGGCAGAACACAATGAGCAGTTCTTC.

The V and J genes are TRBV7-2 and TRBJ2-7, with 8 bases identical to TRBD1. V lost 5 bases, J lost 2 bases, and 8 bases stayed unmatched. The CDR3 length is 15 residues. CDR1 is SGHTA and CDR2 is FQGNSA in the germline V gene. In DNA, the CDR3 is TGTGCCAGCAGCCCAGGGGGCGCTTGGCCCTACGAGCAGTACTTC. Translation: CASSPGGAWPYEQYF.

This clone was seen more than once but under ten times. V is TRBV2 and J is TRBJ1-5; no definite D call. The CDR3 runs 16 residues. Germline V lookup: CDR1 SNHLY, CDR2 FYNNEI. The V and J ends lost 4 bases and 0 bases respectively, with 13 bases between them. CDR3 sequence: CASSADRLISNQPQHF. CDR3 DNA sequence: TGTGCCAGCAGTGCCGACCGACTCATTAGCAATCAGCCCCAGCATTTT.

This clone was detected a few times. The chain links TRBV6-6 to TRBJ2-5; the D gene is possibly TRBD2 (7 bases). V was trimmed by 8 bases and J by 5 bases, leaving 9 bases between them. The V gene's germline CDR1 is MNHNY and CDR2 SVGAGI (reference sequence). This CDR3 has 11 amino acids. In nucleotides, the CDR3 is TGTGCCAGCGGGGGGGCCGAGACCCAGTACTTC. Translated, it gives CASGGAETQYF.

The J gene is TRBJ2-7, the V gene TRBV6-1; a weak D match, TRBD1 (5 bases). V was clipped by 4 bases and J by 4 bases, with 14 bases between them. The CDR3 is 14 residues long. From germline, CDR1 is MNHNS and CDR2 SASEGT. In nucleotides, the CDR3 is TGTGCCAGCAGTGGAAGCTCGACAGCTTACGAGCAGTACTTC. Amino acid sequence: CASSGSSTAYEQYF.

The chain combines TRBV28 with TRBJ2-7, with a possible D match to TRBD1 (6 bases). The germline V and J ends were trimmed by 2 bases and 4 bases, with 12 bases remaining between them. The CDR3 covers 14 residues. Germline CDR1 is MDHEN and CDR2 is SYDVKM. As DNA, the CDR3 is TGTGCCAGCAGTTTAGGACAGTCCTCTTACGAGCAGTACTTC. It codes for CASSLGQSSYEQYF. Filled out from reference TRBV28 and TRBJ2-7, the complete variable domain reads DVKVTQSSRYLVKRTGEKVFLECVQDMDHENMFWYRQDPGLGLRLIYFSYDVKMKEKGDIPEGYSVSREKKERFSLILESASTNQTSMYLCASSLGQSSYEQYFGPGTRLTVT.

This chain links TRBV2 with TRBJ1-1, with 7 bases aligning to TRBD1. Germline values: CDR1 SNHLY, CDR2 FYNNEI. With V trimmed by 3 bases and J by 3 bases, 4 bases remained unmatched. The CDR3 runs 14 residues. CDR3 nucleotides: TGTGCCAGCAGTGAGGAGGGGGCAGACACTGAAGCTTTCTTT. Translating it yields CASSEEGADTEAFF.